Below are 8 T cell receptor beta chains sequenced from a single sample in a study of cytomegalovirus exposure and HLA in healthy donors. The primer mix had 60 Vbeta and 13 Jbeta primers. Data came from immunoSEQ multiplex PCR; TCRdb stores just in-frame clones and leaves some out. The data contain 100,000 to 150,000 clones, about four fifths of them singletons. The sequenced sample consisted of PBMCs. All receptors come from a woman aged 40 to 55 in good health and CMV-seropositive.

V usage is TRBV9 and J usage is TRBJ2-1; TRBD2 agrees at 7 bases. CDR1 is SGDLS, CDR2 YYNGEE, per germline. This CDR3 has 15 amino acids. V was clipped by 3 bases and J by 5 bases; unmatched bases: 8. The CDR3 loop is CASSASGTIHNEQFF. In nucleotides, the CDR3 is TGTGCCAGCAGCGCCTCCGGGACTATCCACAATGAGCAGTTCTTC.

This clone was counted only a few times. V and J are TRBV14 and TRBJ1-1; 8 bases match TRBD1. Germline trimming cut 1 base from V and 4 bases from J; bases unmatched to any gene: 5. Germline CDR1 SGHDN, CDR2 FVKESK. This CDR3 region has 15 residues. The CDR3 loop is CASSQAGGPGTEAFF. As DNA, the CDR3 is TGTGCCAGCAGCCAAGCAGGGGGCCCGGGCACTGAAGCTTTCTTT.

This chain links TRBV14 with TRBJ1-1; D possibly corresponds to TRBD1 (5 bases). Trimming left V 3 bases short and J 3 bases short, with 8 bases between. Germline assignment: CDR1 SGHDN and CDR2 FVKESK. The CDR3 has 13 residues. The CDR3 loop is CASSQGGYTEAFF. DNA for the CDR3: TGTGCCAGCAGCCAGGGGGGGTACACTGAAGCTTTCTTT.

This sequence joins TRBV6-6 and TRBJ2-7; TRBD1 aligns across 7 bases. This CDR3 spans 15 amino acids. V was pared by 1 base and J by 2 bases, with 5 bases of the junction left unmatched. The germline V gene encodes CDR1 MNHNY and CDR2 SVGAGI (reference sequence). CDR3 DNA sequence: TGTGCCAGCAGTTACTTAGGGACAGCAGCCTACGAGCAGTACTTC. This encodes CASSYLGTAAYEQYF.

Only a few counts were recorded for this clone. The CDR3 nucleotides are TGTGCCAGCAGCTGGCTTCATCCGAACAATGAGCAGTTCTTC. This translates into CASSWLHPNNEQFF. The rearrangement joins TRBV7-6 to TRBJ2-1; D unresolved. V was clipped by 4 bases and J by 5 bases, with 12 bases between them. The germline V gene encodes CDR1 SGHVS and CDR2 FNYEAQ. The CDR3 runs 14 residues.

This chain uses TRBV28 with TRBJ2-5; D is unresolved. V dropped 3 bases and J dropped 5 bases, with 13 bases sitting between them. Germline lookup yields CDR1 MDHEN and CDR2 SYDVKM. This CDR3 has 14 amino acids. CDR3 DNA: TGTGCCAGCAGTTTTAGAAGGAGTCTGGAGACCCAGTACTTC. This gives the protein CASSFRRSLETQYF. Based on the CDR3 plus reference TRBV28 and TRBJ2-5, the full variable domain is DVKVTQSSRYLVKRTGEKVFLECVQDMDHENMFWYRQDPGLGLRLIYFSYDVKMKEKGDIPEGYSVSREKKERFSLILESASTNQTSMYLCASSFRRSLETQYFGPGTRLLVL.

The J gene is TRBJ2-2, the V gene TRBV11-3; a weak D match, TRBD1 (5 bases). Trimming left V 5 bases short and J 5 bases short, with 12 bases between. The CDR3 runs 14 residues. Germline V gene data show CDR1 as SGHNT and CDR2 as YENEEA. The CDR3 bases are TGTGCCAGCAGCCGCCAAGGGGTTACCGGGGAGCTGTTTTTT. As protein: CASSRQGVTGELFF.

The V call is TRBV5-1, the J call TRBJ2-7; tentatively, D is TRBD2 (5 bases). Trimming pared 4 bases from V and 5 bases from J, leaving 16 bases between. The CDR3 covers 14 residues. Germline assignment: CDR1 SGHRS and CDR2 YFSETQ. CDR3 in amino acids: CASSLGKRAHEQYF. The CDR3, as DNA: TGCGCCAGCAGCCTCGGAAAGAGGGCTCACGAGCAGTACTTC.